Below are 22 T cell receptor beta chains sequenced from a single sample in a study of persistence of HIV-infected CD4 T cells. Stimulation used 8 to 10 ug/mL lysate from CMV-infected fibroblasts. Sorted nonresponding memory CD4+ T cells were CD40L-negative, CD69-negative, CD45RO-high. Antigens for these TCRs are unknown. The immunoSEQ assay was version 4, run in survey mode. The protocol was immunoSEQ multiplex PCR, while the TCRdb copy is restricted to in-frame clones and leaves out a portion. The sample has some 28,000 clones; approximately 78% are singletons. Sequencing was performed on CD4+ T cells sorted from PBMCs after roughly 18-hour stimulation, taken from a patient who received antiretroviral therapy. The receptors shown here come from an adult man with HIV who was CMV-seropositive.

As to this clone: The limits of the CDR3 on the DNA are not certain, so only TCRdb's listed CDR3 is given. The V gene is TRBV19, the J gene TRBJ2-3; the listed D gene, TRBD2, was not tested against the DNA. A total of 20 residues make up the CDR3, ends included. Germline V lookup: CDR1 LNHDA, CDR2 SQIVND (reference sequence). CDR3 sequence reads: CASSGRTSTDTQYFASTQYF.

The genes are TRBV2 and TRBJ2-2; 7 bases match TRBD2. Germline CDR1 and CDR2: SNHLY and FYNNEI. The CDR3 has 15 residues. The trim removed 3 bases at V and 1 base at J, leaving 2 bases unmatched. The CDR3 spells CASSESGGNTGELFF. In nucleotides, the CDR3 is TGTGCCAGCAGTGAGTCGGGGGGGAACACCGGGGAGCTGTTTTTT.

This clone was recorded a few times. The CDR3 sequence: CATEPSGGAGEQFF. The CDR3 DNA is TGCGCCACCGAGCCCAGCGGGGGGGCTGGTGAGCAGTTCTTC. The gene calls are TRBV5-1 and TRBJ2-1; 10 nucleotides line up with TRBD2. The trim removed 9 bases at V and 9 bases at J, leaving 12 bases unmatched. CDR1 and CDR2 (germline): SGHRS, YFSETQ. This CDR3 contains 14 residues.

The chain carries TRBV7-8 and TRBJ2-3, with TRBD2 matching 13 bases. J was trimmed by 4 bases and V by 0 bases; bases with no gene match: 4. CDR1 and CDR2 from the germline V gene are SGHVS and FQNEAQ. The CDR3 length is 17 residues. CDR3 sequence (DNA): TGTGCCAGCAGCTTAGCGTCGACTAGCGGGGGGCCAGATACGCAGTATTTT. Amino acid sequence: CASSLASTSGGPDTQYF.

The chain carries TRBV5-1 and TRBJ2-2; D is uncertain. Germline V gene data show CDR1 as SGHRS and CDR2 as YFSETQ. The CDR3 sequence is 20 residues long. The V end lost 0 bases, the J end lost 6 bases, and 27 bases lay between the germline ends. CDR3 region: CASSLGKEVSKSRRSGELFF. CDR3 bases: TGCGCCAGCAGCTTGGGAAAGGAAGTAAGTAAGAGTAGAAGGTCCGGGGAGCTGTTTTTT.

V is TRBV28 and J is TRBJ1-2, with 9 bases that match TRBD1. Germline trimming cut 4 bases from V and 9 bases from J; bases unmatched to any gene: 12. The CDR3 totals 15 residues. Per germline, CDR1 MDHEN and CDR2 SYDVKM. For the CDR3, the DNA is TGTGCCAGCAGTTCCGCCTCGGGACAGGGAATGAGCTACACCTTC. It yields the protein CASSSASGQGMSYTF.

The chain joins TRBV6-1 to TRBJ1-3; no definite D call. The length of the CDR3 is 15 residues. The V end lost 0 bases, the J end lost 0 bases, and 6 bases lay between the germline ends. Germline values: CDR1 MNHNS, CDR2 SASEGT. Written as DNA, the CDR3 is TGTGCCAGCAGTGAAGCGCGCATCTCTGGAAACACCATATATTTT. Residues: CASSEARISGNTIYF.

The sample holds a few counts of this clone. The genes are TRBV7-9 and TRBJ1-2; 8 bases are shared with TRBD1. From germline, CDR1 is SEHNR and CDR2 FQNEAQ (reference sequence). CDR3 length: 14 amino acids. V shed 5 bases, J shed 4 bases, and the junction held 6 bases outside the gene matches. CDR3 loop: CASSSGQGRYGYTF. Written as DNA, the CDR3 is TGTGCCAGCAGCAGCGGACAGGGACGCTATGGCTACACCTTC.

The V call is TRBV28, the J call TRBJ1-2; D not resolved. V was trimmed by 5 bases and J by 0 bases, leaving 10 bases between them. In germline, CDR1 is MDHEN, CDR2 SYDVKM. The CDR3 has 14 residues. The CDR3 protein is CASSPALSNYGYTF. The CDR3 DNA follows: TGTGCCAGCAGTCCCGCTCTCTCTAACTATGGCTACACCTTC.

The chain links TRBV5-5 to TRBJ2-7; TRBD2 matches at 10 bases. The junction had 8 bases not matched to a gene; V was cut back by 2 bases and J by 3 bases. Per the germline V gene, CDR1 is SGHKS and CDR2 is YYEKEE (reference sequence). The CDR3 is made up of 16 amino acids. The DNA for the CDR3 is TGTGCCAGCAGCTTTGGGCTAGCGGGGGCCCGCTACGAGCAGTACTTC. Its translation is CASSFGLAGARYEQYF. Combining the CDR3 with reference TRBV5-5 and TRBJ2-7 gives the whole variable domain DAGVTQSPTHLIKTRGQQVTLRCSPISGHKSVSWYQQVLGQGPQFIFQYYEKEERGRGNFPDRFSARQFPNYSSELNVNALLLGDSALYLCASSFGLAGARYEQYFGPGTRLTVT.

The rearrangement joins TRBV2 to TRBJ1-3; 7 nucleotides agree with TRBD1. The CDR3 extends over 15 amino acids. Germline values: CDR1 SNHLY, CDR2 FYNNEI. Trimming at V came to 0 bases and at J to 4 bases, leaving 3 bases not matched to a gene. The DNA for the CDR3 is TGTGCCAGCAGTGAAGCGGGGGACAGAGGAAACACCATATATTTT. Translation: CASSEAGDRGNTIYF.

Written as DNA, the CDR3 is TGTGCCACCAGTGATTTCGGCAGCGACAATGAGCAGTTCTTC. Amino acid sequence: CATSDFGSDNEQFF. The chain combines TRBV24-1 with TRBJ2-1, with D hard to call. The CDR3 contains 14 residues. Germline CDR1 is KGHDR and CDR2 is SFDVKD. Trimming removed 1 base at V and 5 bases at J, with 8 bases between.

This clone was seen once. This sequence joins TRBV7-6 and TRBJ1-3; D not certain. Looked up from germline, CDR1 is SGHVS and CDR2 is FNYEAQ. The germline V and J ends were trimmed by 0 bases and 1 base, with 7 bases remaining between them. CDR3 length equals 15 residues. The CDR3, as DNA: TGTGCCAGCAGCTTAGCAAGAGGATCTGGAAACACCATATATTTT. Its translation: CASSLARGSGNTIYF.

In nucleotides, the CDR3 is TGTGCCCACCCCCCCACAGGGGATAGCAATCAGCCCCAGCATTTT. Protein product: CAHPPTGDSNQPQHF. This chain connects TRBV27 to TRBJ1-5; 7 bases fit TRBD1. From germline, CDR1 is MNHEY and CDR2 SMNVEV (reference sequence). The V and J ends lost 11 bases and 0 bases, in that order; junction bases with no gene match: 10. The CDR3 is made up of 15 amino acids.

DNA for the CDR3: TGTGCCAGCAGTGATCCAGGACAGTGGGCGACGGGATACGAGCAGTACTTC. It yields the protein CASSDPGQWATGYEQYF. The chain uses TRBV6-1 and TRBJ2-7; D might be TRBD1 (6 bases). Germline V gene lookup returns CDR1 MNHNS and CDR2 SASEGT. The CDR3 has 17 residues. V lost 3 bases and J 4 bases, leaving 22 bases between the germline ends.

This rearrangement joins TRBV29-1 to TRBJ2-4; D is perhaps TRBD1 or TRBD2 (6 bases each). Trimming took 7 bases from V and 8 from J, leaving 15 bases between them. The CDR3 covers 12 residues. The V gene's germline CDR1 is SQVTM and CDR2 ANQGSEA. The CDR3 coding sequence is TGCAGCGGCGGATCAGGGGAGGACATTCAGTACTTC. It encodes CSGGSGEDIQYF.

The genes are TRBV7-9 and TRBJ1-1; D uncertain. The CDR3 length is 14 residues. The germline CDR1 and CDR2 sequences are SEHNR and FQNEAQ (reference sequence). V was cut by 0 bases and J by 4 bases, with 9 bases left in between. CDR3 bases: TGTGCCAGCAGCTTAGCGGGGTGGGGCACTGAAGCTTTCTTT. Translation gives CASSLAGWGTEAFF.

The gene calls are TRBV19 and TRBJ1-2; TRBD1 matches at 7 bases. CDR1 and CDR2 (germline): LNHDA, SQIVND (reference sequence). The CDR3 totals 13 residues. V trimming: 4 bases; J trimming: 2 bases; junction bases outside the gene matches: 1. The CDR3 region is CASSRTGNYGYTF. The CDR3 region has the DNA TGTGCCAGTAGTAGGACAGGAAACTATGGCTACACCTTC.

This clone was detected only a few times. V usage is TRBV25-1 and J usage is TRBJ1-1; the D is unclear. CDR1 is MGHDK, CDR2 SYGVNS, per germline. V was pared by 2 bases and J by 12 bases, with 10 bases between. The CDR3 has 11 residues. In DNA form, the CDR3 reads TGTGCCAGCAGTGAACTGCAGGCCCCTTTCTTT. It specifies CASSELQAPFF.

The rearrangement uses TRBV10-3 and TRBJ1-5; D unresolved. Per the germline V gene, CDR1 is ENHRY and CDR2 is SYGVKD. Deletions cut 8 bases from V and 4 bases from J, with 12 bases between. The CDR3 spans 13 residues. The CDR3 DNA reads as TGTGCCATCTCTGACCCAAAAAATCAGCCCCAGCATTTT. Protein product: CAISDPKNQPQHF.

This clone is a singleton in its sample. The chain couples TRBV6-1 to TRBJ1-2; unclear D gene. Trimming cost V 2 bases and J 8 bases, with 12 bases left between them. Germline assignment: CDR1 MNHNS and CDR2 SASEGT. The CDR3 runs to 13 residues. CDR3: CASSERRLGGYTF. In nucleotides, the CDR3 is TGTGCCAGCAGTGAACGCAGGCTTGGCGGCTACACCTTC.

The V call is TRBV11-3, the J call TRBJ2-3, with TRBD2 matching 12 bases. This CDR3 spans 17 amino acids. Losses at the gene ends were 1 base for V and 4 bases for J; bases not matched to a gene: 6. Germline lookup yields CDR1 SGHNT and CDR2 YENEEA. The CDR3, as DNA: TGTGCCAGCAGCTTAGGCCAGACTAGCGGGGGAGCAGATACGCAGTATTTT. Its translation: CASSLGQTSGGADTQYF.